Presented here are 15 T cell receptor beta chains from one specimen sequenced in a study of T cells in Graves' hyperthyroidism and ophthalmopathy. TCR beta CDR3 regions were amplified from RNA. Initially, a first-round RT-PCR of the TCR CDR3 employed the HTBI primer set. TCRdb passed the multiplex PCR reads through MiXCR, listing each CDR3 protein once. The sample includes about 560,000 distinct CDR3 sequences, roughly 50% of them seen just once. Material: peripheral blood or thyroid tissue (not recorded which). The receptors originated from a woman aged 18-29 years with Graves' hyperthyroidism.

V gene TRBV29-1 combines with J gene TRBJ2-1; D uncertain. V was pared by 4 bases and J by 2 bases, with 12 bases between. CDR1 is SQVTM, CDR2 ANQGSEA, per germline. This CDR3 is 14 amino acids long. CDR3 region: CSVATDGPYNEQFF. The CDR3 nucleotides read TGCAGCGTTGCGACGGACGGTCCCTACAATGAGCAGTTCTTC.

This clonotype was recorded a few times. The chain joins TRBV20-1 to TRBJ2-5; 12 nucleotides align to TRBD1. This CDR3 has 13 residues. Per germline, CDR1 DFQATT and CDR2 SNEGSKA (reference sequence). V trimming: 5 bases; J trimming: 5 bases; junction bases outside the gene matches: 3. DNA of the CDR3: TGCAGTGCTGGGGACAGGGGGCTGGAGACCCAGTACTTC. Translation: CSAGDRGLETQYF.

This chain links TRBV5-1 with TRBJ2-5; 10 nucleotides agree with TRBD2. The germline V gene encodes CDR1 SGHRS and CDR2 YFSETQ. The CDR3 length is 14 residues. J was trimmed by 9 bases and V by 3 bases; bases with no gene match: 8. This CDR3 is CASSSGLAAVSQYF. CDR3 nucleotides: TGCGCCAGCAGCTCCGGACTAGCGGCCGTATCCCAGTACTTC.

This clonotype has only a few counts. The chain uses TRBV12-3 or TRBV12-4 and TRBJ2-7; unclear D gene. The V end was cut by 1 base, the J end by 6 bases, with 7 bases between. CDR3 length: 12 residues. The CDR3 DNA sequence: TGTGCCAGCAGTTTAGTAGGCTTCGAGCAGTACTTC. Amino acid sequence: CASSLVGFEQYF.

The J gene is TRBJ2-1, the V gene TRBV24-1; 8 bases map to TRBD1. The V gene's germline CDR1 is KGHDR and CDR2 SFDVKD. The junction had 6 bases not matched to a gene; V was cut back by 4 bases and J by 8 bases. CDR3 length: 14 residues. The CDR3 region has the DNA TGTGCCACCAGTGACAGGACAGGGTGGGATGAGCAGTTCTTC. Protein: CATSDRTGWDEQFF.

A few counts support this clonotype. The chain employs TRBV7-8 and TRBJ1-2; the D is unclear. Trimming left V 3 bases short and J 8 bases short, with 10 bases between. CDR3 size: 12 residues. Germline-derived CDR1 and CDR2 are SGHVS and FQNEAQ. The CDR3 bases are TGTGCCAGCAGCTTTGCGAAGGGCGGCTACACCTTC. Residues: CASSFAKGGYTF.

The chain carries TRBV25-1 and TRBJ1-1, with D unclear. Germline V gene data show CDR1 as MGHDK and CDR2 as SYGVNS. Trimming cost V 2 bases and J 3 bases, with 7 bases left between them. CDR3 length: 13 amino acids. CDR3 region: CASSEVEYTEAFF. The CDR3 DNA reads TGTGCCAGCAGTGAAGTGGAGTACACTGAAGCTTTCTTT. Combining the CDR3 with reference TRBV25-1 and TRBJ1-1 gives the whole variable domain EADIYQTPRYLVIGTGKKITLECSQTMGHDKMYWYQQDPGMELHLIHYSYGVNSTEKGDLSSESTVSRIRTEHFPLTLESARPSHTSQYLCASSEVEYTEAFFGQGTRLTVV.

This rearrangement joins TRBV7-9 to TRBJ2-7; no firm D call. Germline CDR1 and CDR2: SEHNR and FQNEAQ (reference sequence). Trimming shortened V by 7 bases and J by 3 bases, and 7 bases separated the two germline ends. The CDR3 extends over 11 amino acids. The CDR3 loop reads CASKGLYEQYF. CDR3 coding DNA: TGTGCCAGCAAGGGTCTCTACGAGCAGTACTTC.

V usage is TRBV20-1 and J usage is TRBJ2-7; 7 bases agree with TRBD2. This CDR3 contains 17 residues. The germline CDR1 and CDR2 sequences are DFQATT and SNEGSKA (reference sequence). The V gene end was trimmed by 6 bases and the J gene end by 5 bases; junction bases not matched to a gene: 22. The CDR3 is CSASRKAGDPNNDEQYF. The CDR3 region has the DNA TGCAGTGCGTCCCGGAAGGCGGGAGACCCCAACAACGACGAGCAGTACTTC.

A few counts support this clonotype. The chain employs TRBV10-3 and TRBJ2-7; a possible D gene is TRBD2 (6 bases). CDR1 and CDR2 (germline): ENHRY, SYGVKD. The CDR3 is 14 amino acids. V lost 0 bases and J 5 bases, leaving 11 bases between the germline ends. The CDR3 protein is CAISESRGGNEQYF. The CDR3 region has the DNA TGTGCCATCAGTGAGTCGAGGGGAGGCAACGAGCAGTACTTC.

In the case of this clonotype: A much larger clone lies one base from this, so it may be a read error. This chain connects TRBV7-7 to TRBJ2-5, with TRBD2 matching over 7 bases. CDR1 and CDR2 (germline): SSHAT, FNYEAQ (reference sequence). CDR3 length: 13 amino acids. With V trimmed by 4 bases and J by 4 bases, 3 bases remained unmatched. The CDR3 nucleotides are TGTGCCAGCAGCTCAGTAGCGGGAGAGACCCAGTACTTC. The encoded protein is CASSSVAGETQYF.

The chain uses TRBV7-9 and TRBJ1-2, with a weak D call TRBD1 (6 bases). CDR3 length: 17 amino acids. In germline, CDR1 is SEHNR, CDR2 FQNEAQ (reference sequence). Trimming removed 5 bases from V and 3 bases from J, with 22 bases in between. CDR3 nucleotides: TGTGCCAGCAGCCAAGCCTACGACAGGCCGATTGACTATGGCTACACCTTC. Protein: CASSQAYDRPIDYGYTF.

Only a few counts were recorded for this clonotype. This chain connects TRBV19 to TRBJ1-5; D remains unclear. The ends were cut back, 9 bases at V and 1 base at J, with 13 bases in the middle. Germline CDR1 reads LNHDA; CDR2 reads SQIVND (reference sequence). The CDR3 length is 14 residues. CDR3 bases: TGTGCCAGCAGAAAGGGCGCAAGCAATCAGCCCCAGCATTTT. It specifies CASRKGASNQPQHF.

Comment on this clonotype: At one of its ends the junction is not consistent with the germline gene, which may arise from a read error. The chain carries TRBV5-1 and TRBJ1-1; D is perhaps TRBD1 (5 bases). Germline CDR1 and CDR2: SGHRS and YFSETQ. The length of the CDR3 is 16 residues. CDR3 nucleotides: TGTGCCAGCTCACCTGGTAATCAGGGCATGAACACTGAAGCTTTCTTT. As protein: CASSPGNQGMNTEAFF.

The chain joins TRBV15 to TRBJ2-7, with TRBD1 identical over 9 bases. The CDR3 totals 13 residues. The J segment lost 6 bases and the V segment lost 3 bases, leaving 3 bases of the junction unmatched. Germline V gene data show CDR1 as LNHNV and CDR2 as YYDKDF (reference sequence). CDR3 coding DNA: TGTGCCACCAGCAGGGTGACAGGGGGCGAGCAGTACTTC. Translating it yields CATSRVTGGEQYF.